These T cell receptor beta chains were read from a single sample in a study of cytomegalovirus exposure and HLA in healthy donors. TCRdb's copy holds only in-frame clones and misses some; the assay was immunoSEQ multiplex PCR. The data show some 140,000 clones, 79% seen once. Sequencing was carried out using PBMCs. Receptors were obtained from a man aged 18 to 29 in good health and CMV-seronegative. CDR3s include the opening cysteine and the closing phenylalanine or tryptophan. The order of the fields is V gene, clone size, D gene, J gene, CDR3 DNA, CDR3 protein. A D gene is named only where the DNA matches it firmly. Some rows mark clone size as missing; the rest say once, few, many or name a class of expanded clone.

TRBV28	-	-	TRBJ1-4	TGTGCCAGCAGTTTTAGGGGTGCTCGTAATGAAAAACTGTTTTTT	CASSFRGARNEKLFF
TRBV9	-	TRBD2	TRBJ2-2	TGTGCCAGCAGCGTAGCTGGGCTAGCGGGGGGGGCCGGGGAGCTGTTTTTT	CASSVAGLAGGAGELFF
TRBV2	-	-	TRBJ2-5	TGTGCCAGCAGTGGGACAGAGCAAGAGACCCAGTACTTC	CASSGTEQETQYF
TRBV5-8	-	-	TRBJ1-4	TGTGCCAGCAGCTTAGGGCAATCCGGGGATGAAAAACTGTTTTTT	CASSLGQSGDEKLFF
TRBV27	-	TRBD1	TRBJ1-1	TGTGCCAGCAGTTCACCGGGACAGGGGGCGAACACTGAAGCTTTCTTT	CASSSPGQGANTEAFF
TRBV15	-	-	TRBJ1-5	TGTGCCACCAGCAGAGATCTGGTAACTAATAGCAATCAGCCCCAGCATTTT	CATSRDLVTNSNQPQHF
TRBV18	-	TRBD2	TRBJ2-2	TGTGCCAGCTCTCCTCCTAGCGGCCTGTTGACCGGGGAGCTGTTTTTT	CASSPPSGLLTGELFF
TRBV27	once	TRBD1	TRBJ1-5	TGTGCCAGCAGTTTCGGGACAGGGGATCAGCCCCAGCATTTT	CASSFGTGDQPQHF
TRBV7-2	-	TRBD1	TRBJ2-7	TGTGCCAGCAGCTTCCAGACAGGGAGCTACGAGCAGTACTTC	CASSFQTGSYEQYF
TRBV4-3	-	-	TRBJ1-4	TGCGCCAGCAGCCATGGAGGGGATGAACATAATGAAAAACTGTTTTTT	CASSHGGDEHNEKLFF
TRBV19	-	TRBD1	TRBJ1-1	TGTGCCACCCGACAGGGGGCCTCTGAAGCTTTCTTT	CATRQGASEAFF
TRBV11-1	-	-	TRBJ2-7	TGTGCCAGCAGCTACCCAGCTAGCCCGGTCTACGAGCAGTACTTC	CASSYPASPVYEQYF